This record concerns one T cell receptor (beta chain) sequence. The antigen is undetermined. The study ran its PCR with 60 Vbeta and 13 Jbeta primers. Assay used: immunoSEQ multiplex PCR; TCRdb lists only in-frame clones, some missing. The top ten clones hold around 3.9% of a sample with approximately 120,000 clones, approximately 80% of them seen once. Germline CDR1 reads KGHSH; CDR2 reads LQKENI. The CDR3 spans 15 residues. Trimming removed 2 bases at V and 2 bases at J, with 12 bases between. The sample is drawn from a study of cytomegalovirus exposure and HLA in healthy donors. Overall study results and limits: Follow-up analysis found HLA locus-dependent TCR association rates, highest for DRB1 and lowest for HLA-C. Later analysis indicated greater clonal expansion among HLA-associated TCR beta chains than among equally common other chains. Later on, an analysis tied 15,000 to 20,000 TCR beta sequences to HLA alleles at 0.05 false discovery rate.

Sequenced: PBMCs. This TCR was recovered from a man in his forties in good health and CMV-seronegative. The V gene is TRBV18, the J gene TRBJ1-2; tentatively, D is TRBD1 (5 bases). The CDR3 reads CASSPSVGLNYGYTF. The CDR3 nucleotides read TGTGCCAGCTCACCATCAGTGGGGCTCAACTATGGCTACACCTTC.